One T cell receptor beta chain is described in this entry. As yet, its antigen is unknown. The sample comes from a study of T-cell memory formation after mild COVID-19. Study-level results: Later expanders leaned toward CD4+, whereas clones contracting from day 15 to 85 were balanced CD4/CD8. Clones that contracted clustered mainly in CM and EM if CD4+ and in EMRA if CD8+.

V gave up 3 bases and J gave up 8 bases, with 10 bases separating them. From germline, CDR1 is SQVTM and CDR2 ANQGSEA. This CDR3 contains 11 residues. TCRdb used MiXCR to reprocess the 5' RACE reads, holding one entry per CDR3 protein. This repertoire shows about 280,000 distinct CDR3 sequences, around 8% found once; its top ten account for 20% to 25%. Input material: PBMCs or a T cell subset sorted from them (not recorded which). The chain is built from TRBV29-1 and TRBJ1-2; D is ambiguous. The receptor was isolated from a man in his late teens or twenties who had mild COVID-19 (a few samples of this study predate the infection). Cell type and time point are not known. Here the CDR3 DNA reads TGCAGCGTTGAGGGAAATGGAGGCTACACCTTC. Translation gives CSVEGNGGYTF.